The clone carrying this T cell receptor beta chain has just a few counts. What it binds is not known. CDR1 is LGHNA and CDR2 is YSLEER in the germline V gene. V was pared by 2 bases and J by 15 bases, with 9 bases of the junction left unmatched. CDR3 length: 13 residues. The sample belongs to a study of blood T cells in healthy people across ages. Study-wide results and limits: Changes seen in expanded clonotypes were possibly confounded by donor CMV status left unknown.

A second PCR, run for about 7 to 11 cycles, used a sample-barcoded 5' primer plus a J-beta primer mix. Sequencing recovered at least 3 million CDR3-containing paired-end reads from each sample. TCRdb independently ran MiXCR on the 5' RACE reads; one entry per CDR3 protein. This table holds over 1,500,000 distinct CDR3 sequences, just under 50% found once. This clonotype was obtained from a woman between 40 and 55 years old in good health. The sequenced sample consisted of blood. The chain uses TRBV4-3 and TRBJ2-1; 8 bases map to TRBD2. As DNA, the CDR3 is TGCGCCAGCAGCCAACACCCCGGGACTAGTCTGTTCTTC. Translated: CASSQHPGTSLFF.